This entry lists 30 T cell receptor beta chains sequenced from one sample in a study of yellow fever vaccine responses in identical twins. A single record per CDR3 protein comes from TCRdb applying MiXCR to the RT-PCR reads. The sample holds roughly 36,000 distinct CDR3 sequences, roughly 60% seen once. This material consisted of T cells from blood (PBMCs), unsorted or a sorted subset (not recorded which), taken before or after yellow fever vaccination (not recorded which). The receptors here all came from a woman younger than 35 who received the yellow fever vaccine.

The rearrangement joins TRBV6-1 to TRBJ2-5, with 15 bases aligning to TRBD2. Germline V lookup: CDR1 MNHNS, CDR2 SASEGT. J lost 0 bases, V lost 7 bases, and 9 bases had no gene match. The CDR3 totals 18 residues. The CDR3 spells CASTVAGLAGGYQETQYF. DNA of the CDR3: TGTGCCAGCACGGTTGCAGGACTAGCGGGAGGGTACCAAGAGACCCAGTACTTC.

The chain links TRBV2 to TRBJ2-7; a possible D gene is TRBD1 (6 bases). CDR3 size: 14 residues. Germline V gene lookup returns CDR1 SNHLY and CDR2 FYNNEI. The V end was cut by 2 bases, the J end by 2 bases, with 10 bases between. This CDR3 reads CASSERTVTYEQYF. CDR3 DNA: TGTGCCAGCAGTGAAAGGACAGTGACCTACGAGCAGTACTTC.

This clonotype has just a few counts. The genes are TRBV2 and TRBJ2-3; 10 nucleotides align to TRBD2. Trimming cost V 3 bases and J 5 bases; bases outside gene matches: 5. The germline V gene has CDR1 SNHLY and CDR2 FYNNEI. The CDR3 extends over 15 amino acids. This CDR3 is CASSDLAGEVDTQYF. The CDR3 DNA reads as TGTGCCAGCAGTGATCTAGCGGGGGAGGTAGATACGCAGTATTTT.

This sequence joins TRBV15 and TRBJ2-5; a possible D gene is TRBD2 (7 bases). V lost 5 bases, J lost 5 bases, and 21 bases lay in between. This CDR3 spans 16 amino acids. Germline assignment: CDR1 LNHNV and CDR2 YYDKDF (reference sequence). The CDR3: CATSSSKGGGVETQYF. The DNA of the CDR3 is TGTGCCACCAGCTCCTCTAAAGGGGGGGGGGTCGAGACCCAGTACTTC.

This clonotype was found once. The chain combines TRBV7-1 with TRBJ1-5, with no clear D. TRBV7-1 is designated an ORF whose function remains uncertain. V dropped 3 bases and J dropped 0 bases, with 12 bases sitting between them. This CDR3 has 16 amino acids. Here the CDR3 DNA reads TGTGCCAGCAGCTCCACTAACAGCGATAGCAATCAGCCCCAGCATTTT. Translated: CASSSTNSDSNQPQHF.

This chain connects TRBV18 to TRBJ1-4, with D unclear. CDR1 and CDR2 (germline): KGHSH, LQKENI. Trimming stripped 3 bases from V and 8 bases from J, with 4 bases between. The CDR3 sequence is 11 residues long. The CDR3 DNA follows: TGTGCCAGCTCACCGAGCGAAAAACTGTTTTTT. It specifies CASSPSEKLFF.

This clonotype was observed once. V usage is TRBV7-6 and J usage is TRBJ2-1; D not certain. V was trimmed by 1 base and J by 6 bases, leaving 10 bases between them. In germline, CDR1 is SGHVS, CDR2 FNYEAQ. The CDR3 contains 14 residues. The CDR3 DNA is TGTGCCAGCAGCTTAGATCGGCGTTTCAATGAGCAGTTCTTC. It yields the protein CASSLDRRFNEQFF.

J is TRBJ2-1 and V is TRBV2; D remains unclear. Germline V gene data show CDR1 as SNHLY and CDR2 as FYNNEI. The V gene lost 3 bases and the J gene lost 5 bases, with 2 bases spanning the gap. The CDR3 extends over 11 amino acids. CDR3 amino acids: CASSDDNEQFF. DNA for the CDR3: TGTGCCAGCAGTGATGACAATGAGCAGTTCTTC.

In regard to this clonotype: In this CDR3 the conserved last residue, phenylalanine or tryptophan, is missing, so a read error is likely. The J gene is TRBJ2-1, the V gene TRBV9; D is undetermined. Germline lookup yields CDR1 SGDLS and CDR2 YYNGEE. CDR3 length: 14 amino acids. Deletions cut 0 bases from V and 4 bases from J, with 8 bases between. CDR3 nucleotide sequence: TGTGCCAGCAGCGTAGAGGCAGGTTACAATGAGCAGTTCTTA. This encodes CASSVEAGYNEQFL.

The chain carries TRBV29-1 and TRBJ2-2, with unresolved D. CDR1 and CDR2 (germline): SQVTM, ANQGSEA. The CDR3 contains 12 residues. Trimming shortened V by 5 bases and J by 5 bases, and 9 bases separated the two germline ends. The CDR3: CSVLGQTGELFF. CDR3 nucleotides: TGCAGCGTTTTGGGTCAAACCGGGGAGCTGTTTTTT.

The chain recombines TRBV29-1 with TRBJ2-1, with D perhaps assigned TRBD1 or TRBD2 (6 bases each). The CDR3 consists of 16 residues. V shed 2 bases and J shed 5 bases, with 19 bases lying between them. Per the germline V gene, CDR1 is SQVTM and CDR2 is ANQGSEA. The CDR3 sequence: CSVERVVGGMDNEQFF. CDR3 nucleotide sequence: TGCAGCGTTGAAAGAGTGGTAGGGGGGATGGACAATGAGCAGTTCTTC.

The rearrangement links TRBV11-1 to TRBJ2-5, with 7 bases identical to TRBD1. CDR1 is SGHAT and CDR2 is FQDESV in the germline V gene (reference sequence). V was clipped by 1 base and J by 2 bases; unmatched bases: 7. The CDR3 totals 16 residues. CDR3 nucleotide sequence: TGTGCCAGCAGCTTAGGGGACAGCAGCGATCAAGAGACCCAGTACTTC. Its protein is CASSLGDSSDQETQYF.

The chain has TRBV10-3 and TRBJ2-1; 7 bases match TRBD1. Germline V gene sequence: CDR1 ENHRY, CDR2 SYGVKD. This CDR3 is built from 18 residues. The V gene end was trimmed by 3 bases and the J gene end by 0 bases; junction bases not matched to a gene: 11. CDR3 nucleotides: TGTGCCATCAGTGACCCCCGGAAGGGGGCAAACTCCTACAATGAGCAGTTCTTC. Translating it yields CAISDPRKGANSYNEQFF.

This clonotype appeared a few times. The chain joins TRBV12-3 or TRBV12-4 to TRBJ1-3; the D is unclear. CDR3 size: 13 residues. With 2 bases removed from V and 4 bases from J, the gap between germline ends came to 6 bases. This CDR3 is CASSLSTGNTIYF. The CDR3 DNA reads as TGTGCCAGCAGTTTAAGCACGGGAAACACCATATATTTT.

V usage is TRBV10-3 and J usage is TRBJ2-3; TRBD1 agrees at 9 bases. The J segment lost 3 bases and the V segment lost 10 bases, leaving 8 bases of the junction unmatched. The CDR3 has 14 residues. Germline loops: CDR1 ENHRY, CDR2 SYGVKD. CDR3 nucleotides: TGTGCCACTGGGCCCGGGACAGGGACAGATACGCAGTATTTT. Amino acid sequence: CATGPGTGTDTQYF.

This chain uses TRBV10-1 with TRBJ2-6; D call uncertain. The CDR3 has 13 residues. Germline CDR1 and CDR2: WNHNN and SYGVQD (reference sequence). V lost 0 bases and J lost 3, with 0 bases in between. The CDR3 region has the DNA TGCGCCAGCAGTGAGTCTGGGGCCAACGTCCTGACTTTC. Translated, it gives CASSESGANVLTF.

This clonotype occurred a few times. The junction does not match germline at one end; this may be a read error. The genes are TRBV28 and TRBJ2-7; 7 positions match TRBD2. Germline lookup yields CDR1 MDHEN and CDR2 SYDVKM. The CDR3 sequence is 16 residues long. The CDR3 sequence: CASRKSPGGRTYVQYF. In nucleotides, the CDR3 is TGTGCCAGCAGGAAATCCCCGGGAGGCCGTACCTACGTGCAGTACTTC.

The chain uses TRBV28 and TRBJ2-1; TRBD2 is a possible D gene (5 bases). The CDR3 runs to 14 residues. Germline CDR1 and CDR2: MDHEN and SYDVKM. V dropped 4 bases and J dropped 4 bases, with 11 bases sitting between them. The CDR3 DNA reads TGTGCCAGCAGTTCGAGGGTTGGGTACAATGAGCAGTTCTTC. Protein product: CASSSRVGYNEQFF.

The J gene is TRBJ1-1, the V gene TRBV20-1; D unclear. The CDR3 covers 13 residues. In germline, CDR1 is DFQATT, CDR2 SNEGSKA (reference sequence). Deletions cut 3 bases from V and 2 bases from J, with 10 bases between. CDR3 sequence reads: CSASWGGNTEAFF. CDR3 nucleotides: TGCAGTGCTAGTTGGGGAGGTAACACTGAAGCTTTCTTT.

This clonotype came up a few times. V usage is TRBV7-4 and J usage is TRBJ2-7; D tentatively fits TRBD1 or TRBD2 (5 bases each). V lost 0 bases and J 0 bases, leaving 18 bases between the germline ends. The length of the CDR3 is 18 residues. CDR1 and CDR2 from the germline V gene are SGHVT and SQSDAQ. The CDR3, as DNA: TGTGCCAGCAGCTTAGCGGGGGTAGAAACTAAATACTCCTACGAGCAGTACGTC. Its translation: CASSLAGVETKYSYEQYV.

The V call is TRBV18, the J call TRBJ2-1, with D unresolved. Trimming left V 0 bases short and J 4 bases short, with 7 bases between. Germline CDR1 and CDR2: KGHSH and LQKENI. This CDR3 is built from 14 residues. Written as DNA, the CDR3 is TGTGCCAGCTCACCACCGTCAGCTTACAATGAGCAGTTCTTC. This translates into CASSPPSAYNEQFF.

This clonotype occurred a few times. The V and J genes are TRBV27 and TRBJ1-2, with 9 bases that match TRBD1. V trimming: 3 bases; J trimming: 4 bases; junction bases outside the gene matches: 9. The CDR3 consists of 16 residues. Germline lookup yields CDR1 MNHEY and CDR2 SMNVEV (reference sequence). The CDR3 is CASSLTGGKASYGYTF. CDR3 nucleotides: TGTGCCAGCAGTTTGACAGGGGGTAAGGCCTCCTATGGCTACACCTTC.

The chain carries TRBV18 and TRBJ2-2; D is unclear. The V gene lost 1 base and the J gene lost 4 bases, with 10 bases spanning the gap. This CDR3 has 15 residues. Germline-derived CDR1 and CDR2 are KGHSH and LQKENI. The CDR3 region is CASSPRTVTTGELFF. CDR3 DNA: TGTGCCAGCTCACCACGGACGGTTACCACCGGGGAGCTGTTTTTT.

This chain links TRBV5-1 with TRBJ2-3, with TRBD2 matching over 7 bases. This CDR3 comprises 16 residues. CDR1 and CDR2 from the germline V gene are SGHRS and YFSETQ. Germline trimming cut 0 bases from V and 0 bases from J; bases unmatched to any gene: 4. The DNA of the CDR3 is TGCGCCAGCAGCTTGGACGGCGGGAGAAGCACAGATACGCAGTATTTT. Encoded protein: CASSLDGGRSTDTQYF.

In this sample, this clonotype turned up a few times. This chain connects TRBV20-1 to TRBJ1-2, with D perhaps matching TRBD1 (5 bases). Germline CDR1 DFQATT, CDR2 SNEGSKA (reference sequence). The germline V and J ends were trimmed by 3 bases and 3 bases, with 11 bases remaining between them. This CDR3 spans 13 amino acids. In DNA, the CDR3 is TGCAGTGCTAGTGGGACCGAGGACTATGGCTACACCTTC. Amino acids: CSASGTEDYGYTF.

This chain connects TRBV5-1 to TRBJ2-3, with TRBD2 matching 8 bases. V lost 6 bases and J lost 1; bases outside the gene matches: 4. Germline V CDR1 and CDR2: SGHRS, YFSETQ. CDR3 length: 14 residues. The CDR3: CASTSAGGTDTQYF. DNA for the CDR3: TGCGCCAGCACTTCAGCGGGGGGCACAGATACGCAGTATTTT.

The chain employs TRBV28 and TRBJ1-1; D remains unclear. Germline CDR1 and CDR2: MDHEN and SYDVKM. Trimming cost V 8 bases and J 6 bases, with 19 bases left between them. This CDR3 is built from 14 residues. In DNA form, the CDR3 reads TGTGCCAGCTCTCTCGACCACCCCTCAGCTGAAGCTTTCTTT. The encoded protein is CASSLDHPSAEAFF.

This clonotype was observed once. V gene TRBV20-1 combines with J gene TRBJ2-2; the D gene is possibly TRBD2 (5 bases). The V and J ends lost 6 bases and 6 bases respectively, with 11 bases between them. From germline, CDR1 is DFQATT and CDR2 SNEGSKA (reference sequence). This CDR3 is 12 amino acids long. CDR3 nucleotides: TGCAGTGCCGAGGGCCAGCCCGGGGAGCTGTTTTTT. This encodes CSAEGQPGELFF.

The sample holds a few counts of this clonotype. The rearrangement links TRBV7-3 to TRBJ1-3; D uncertain. The V gene's germline CDR1 is SGHTA and CDR2 FQGTGA. This CDR3 comprises 14 residues. V was pared by 3 bases and J by 0 bases, with 6 bases between. CDR3 in DNA: TGTGCCAGCAGCTTTATCGGCTCTGGAAACACCATATATTTT. Encoded protein: CASSFIGSGNTIYF.

This clonotype was seen a single time. This sequence joins TRBV10-3 and TRBJ2-3, with D perhaps matching TRBD1 or TRBD2 (5 bases each). The CDR3 is 14 amino acids. V was pared by 4 bases and J by 2 bases, with 10 bases between. Germline CDR1 and CDR2: ENHRY and SYGVKD. The CDR3 DNA sequence: TGTGCCATCAGTGTAGAGGGGTACACAGATACGCAGTATTTT. Amino acids: CAISVEGYTDTQYF.